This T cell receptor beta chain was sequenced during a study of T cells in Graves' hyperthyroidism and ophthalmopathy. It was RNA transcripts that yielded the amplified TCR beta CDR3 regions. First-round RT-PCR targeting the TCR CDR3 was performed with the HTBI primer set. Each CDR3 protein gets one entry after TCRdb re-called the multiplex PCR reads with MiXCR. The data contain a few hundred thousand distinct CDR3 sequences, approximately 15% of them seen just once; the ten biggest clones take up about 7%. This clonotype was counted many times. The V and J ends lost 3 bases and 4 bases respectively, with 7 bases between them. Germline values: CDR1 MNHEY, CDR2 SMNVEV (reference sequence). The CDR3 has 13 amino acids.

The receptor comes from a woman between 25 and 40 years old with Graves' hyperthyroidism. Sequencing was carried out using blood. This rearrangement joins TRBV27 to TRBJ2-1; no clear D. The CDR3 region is CASSFVIYNEQFF. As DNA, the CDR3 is TGTGCCAGCAGTTTTGTAATATACAATGAGCAGTTCTTC.